This T cell receptor (beta chain) emerged from a study of identical twins. A single record per CDR3 protein comes from TCRdb applying MiXCR to the 5' RACE reads. The sample has about 1.7 million distinct CDR3 sequences, about 31% seen once. Germline V gives CDR1 MNHEY, CDR2 SVGAGI. Trimming removed 5 bases from V and 0 bases from J, with 8 bases in between. This CDR3 has 13 amino acids. In its sample, this clonotype was seen a few times. The V and J genes are TRBV6-5 and TRBJ2-7; D is uncertain. Input material: cord blood. This TCR derives from a newborn girl in good health. The chain's CDR3 is CASSVADSYEQYF. The CDR3 DNA follows: TGTGCCAGCAGTGTAGCTGACTCCTACGAGCAGTACTTC.